The 21 T cell receptor beta chains below come from one sample, sequenced in a study of PD-L1 blockade in urothelial cancer. TCRdb keeps only in-frame clones here, not all; method: immunoSEQ multiplex PCR. The data show 95,000 to 100,000 clones, roughly 87% seen once. Time point meaning: pretreatment peripheral blood. Source: PBMCs, taken around atezolizumab (anti-PD-L1) treatment. The receptors originated from a man aged 55 to 70 with urothelial cancer.

This chain links TRBV14 with TRBJ1-3, with a weak D call TRBD1 (5 bases). The CDR3 consists of 15 residues. Trimming pared 1 base from V and 0 bases from J, leaving 7 bases between. Per the germline V gene, CDR1 is SGHDN and CDR2 is FVKESK. Here the CDR3 reads CASSQGRGSGNTIYF. CDR3 nucleotide sequence: TGTGCCAGCAGCCAAGGAAGGGGCTCTGGAAACACCATATATTTT.

In its sample, this clone was seen once. The chain carries TRBV27 and TRBJ1-1; D is perhaps TRBD1 (5 bases). CDR1 MNHEY and CDR2 SMNVEV come from the germline V gene (reference sequence). The CDR3 spans 14 residues. Trimming took off 2 bases at V and 3 bases at J, with 10 bases between the two ends. The CDR3, as DNA: TGTGCCAGCAGTTTAAAGGGGTCGGACACTGAAGCTTTCTTT. It yields the protein CASSLKGSDTEAFF.

The chain has TRBV5-4 and TRBJ2-3; TRBD2 matches 9 bases. The CDR3 has 14 residues. Germline CDR1 is SGHNT and CDR2 is YYREEE (reference sequence). V lost 6 bases, J lost 3 bases, and 5 bases stayed unmatched. Here the CDR3 reads CASTSSGNTDTQYF. The CDR3 bases are TGTGCCAGCACGTCTAGCGGGAATACAGATACGCAGTATTTT.

The chain links TRBV9 to TRBJ2-7, with D hard to call. V was cut by 4 bases and J by 2 bases, with 13 bases left in between. The CDR3 runs 14 residues. Germline CDR1 SGDLS, CDR2 YYNGEE. The CDR3 DNA sequence: TGTGCCAGCAGCCCCCAACACCAAACCTACGAGCAGTACTTC. This encodes CASSPQHQTYEQYF. Supplemented by reference TRBV9 and TRBJ2-7, the full variable domain reads DSGVTQTPKHLITATGQRVTLRCSPRSGDLSVYWYQQSLDQGLQFLIQYYNGEERAKGNILERFSAQQFPDLHSELNLSSLELGDSALYFCASSPQHQTYEQYFGPGTRLTVT.

This chain connects TRBV5-4 to TRBJ1-1; possibly TRBD1 for D (5 bases). Germline CDR1 is SGHNT and CDR2 is YYREEE (reference sequence). Trimming took off 4 bases at V and 3 bases at J, with 16 bases between the two ends. The CDR3 runs 15 residues. This chain's CDR3 is CASSQGVGGDTEAFF. The CDR3 DNA is TGTGCCAGCAGCCAAGGGGTGGGTGGGGACACTGAAGCTTTCTTT.

For the CDR3, the DNA is TGTGCCAGCTCAATTGGGGGGGAACCCGTCCCCTACAATGAGCAGTTCTTC. Protein: CASSIGGEPVPYNEQFF. The chain employs TRBV5-8 and TRBJ2-1; 7 bases match TRBD2. CDR1 and CDR2 from the germline V gene are SGHTS and YDEGEE. The junction had 15 bases not matched to a gene; V was cut back by 7 bases and J by 2 bases. The CDR3 has 17 residues.

The CDR3 DNA reads as TGTGCCAGCAGTGATTCTAGCGGGGGGGGCCCAGATACGCAGTATTTT. It yields the protein CASSDSSGGGPDTQYF. This chain uses TRBV6-1 with TRBJ2-3, with 12 positions matching TRBD2. CDR3 size: 16 residues. V shed 3 bases, J shed 4 bases, and the junction held 5 bases outside the gene matches. Germline values: CDR1 MNHNS, CDR2 SASEGT.

The V and J genes are TRBV19 and TRBJ2-1; D may be TRBD2 (5 bases). V gave up 3 bases and J gave up 5 bases, with 14 bases separating them. The CDR3 totals 15 residues. The V gene's germline CDR1 is LNHDA and CDR2 SQIVND (reference sequence). This CDR3 is CASSILAGFDNEQFF. The DNA of the CDR3 is TGTGCCAGTAGTATCTTGGCGGGTTTCGACAATGAGCAGTTCTTC.

This clone was seen once. This chain connects TRBV19 to TRBJ1-1; a weak D match, TRBD1 (6 bases). The germline CDR1 and CDR2 sequences are LNHDA and SQIVND (reference sequence). V dropped 5 bases and J dropped 2 bases, with 15 bases sitting between them. The CDR3 runs to 15 residues. The CDR3 region is CASSPFAGANTEAFF. The CDR3 DNA follows: TGTGCCAGTAGTCCTTTCGCAGGGGCTAACACTGAAGCTTTCTTT.

The V call is TRBV5-1, the J call TRBJ2-5, with a tentative D call TRBD1 (5 bases). Germline-derived CDR1 and CDR2 are SGHRS and YFSETQ. The V gene lost 0 bases and the J gene lost 2 bases, with 14 bases spanning the gap. The CDR3 loop spans 16 amino acids. CDR3 region: CASSLATRAGQETQYF. DNA of the CDR3: TGCGCCAGCAGCTTGGCCACCAGGGCTGGGCAAGAGACCCAGTACTTC.

V usage is TRBV6-5 and J usage is TRBJ2-7, with 8 bases fitting TRBD1. Looked up from germline, CDR1 is MNHEY and CDR2 is SVGAGI. The length of the CDR3 is 13 residues. J lost 4 bases, V lost 6 bases, and 5 bases had no gene match. The CDR3 is CASRAGGGYEQYF. CDR3 nucleotides: TGTGCCAGCAGGGCAGGGGGCGGTTACGAGCAGTACTTC.

V usage is TRBV28 and J usage is TRBJ1-3; 9 bases fit TRBD1. Germline values: CDR1 MDHEN, CDR2 SYDVKM. With V trimmed by 6 bases and J by 3 bases, 15 bases remained unmatched. The CDR3 covers 18 residues. CDR3 DNA: TGTGCCAGCAGCTCAGGACAGGGGTCCTCCTCGATTGGAAACACCATATATTTT. Translated: CASSSGQGSSSIGNTIYF. Full variable domain (remainder filled in from reference TRBV28 and TRBJ1-3): DVKVTQSSRYLVKRTGEKVFLECVQDMDHENMFWYRQDPGLGLRLIYFSYDVKMKEKGDIPEGYSVSREKKERFSLILESASTNQTSMYLCASSSGQGSSSIGNTIYFGEGSWLTVV.

The table lists this clone with a count of one. This sequence joins TRBV7-8 and TRBJ2-3; 12 bases are a match to TRBD2. CDR3 length equals 15 residues. Germline loops: CDR1 SGHVS, CDR2 FQNEAQ. V shed 7 bases and J 4 bases; nucleotides not matched to a gene: 6. The CDR3 sequence is CASTLAGGSPDTQYF. CDR3 nucleotide sequence: TGTGCCAGCACCCTAGCGGGGGGGAGCCCAGATACGCAGTATTTT.

V and J are TRBV5-1 and TRBJ2-7, with a possible D match to TRBD2 (6 bases). The V gene's germline CDR1 is SGHRS and CDR2 YFSETQ. The CDR3 contains 12 residues. V lost 0 bases, J lost 7 bases, and 8 bases lay in between. The CDR3, as DNA: TGCGCCAGCAGCTTGGTGGCGGGGGAGCAGTACTTC. Translation: CASSLVAGEQYF.

The V call is TRBV30, the J call TRBJ2-7, with no clear D. Trimming pared 1 base from V and 3 bases from J, leaving 4 bases between. The CDR3 has 11 amino acids. Germline CDR1 and CDR2: GTSNPN and SVGIG (reference sequence). The DNA of the CDR3 is TGTGCCTGGAGTGCCGTCTACGAGCAGTACTTC. This translates into CAWSAVYEQYF. The full variable domain, its missing parts supplied by reference TRBV30 and TRBJ2-7, is SQTIHQWPATLVQPVGSPLSLECTVEGTSNPNLYWYRQAAGRGLQLLFYSVGIGQISSEVPQNLSASRPQDRQFILSSKKLLLSDSGFYLCAWSAVYEQYFGPGTRLTVT.

The chain uses TRBV30 and TRBJ1-5; D gene unclear. The CDR3 extends over 13 amino acids. Germline lookup yields CDR1 GTSNPN and CDR2 SVGIG (reference sequence). Trimming took off 2 bases at V and 7 bases at J, with 12 bases between the two ends. The CDR3 DNA is TGTGCCTGGAGTCCTGAGGAGAGGCAGCCCCAGCATTTT. This encodes CAWSPEERQPQHF.

This clone was picked up one time. The chain joins TRBV19 to TRBJ1-1; 7 nucleotides match TRBD1. With 5 bases clipped from V and 1 base from J, the junction kept 7 bases outside the gene matches. The CDR3 loop spans 15 amino acids. Per germline, CDR1 LNHDA and CDR2 SQIVND (reference sequence). CDR3 nucleotide sequence: TGTGCCAGTAGTCCGATGCGGGACAGGAACACTGAAGCTTTCTTT. It codes for CASSPMRDRNTEAFF.

In this sample, this clone is medium-sized (0.01 to 0.1%). The chain combines TRBV11-1 with TRBJ2-7, with a tentative D call TRBD2 (5 bases). This CDR3 has 14 amino acids. V gave up 4 bases and J gave up 1 base, with 11 bases separating them. Germline CDR1 reads SGHAT; CDR2 reads FQDESV (reference sequence). CDR3 protein: CASSSEENSYEQYF. CDR3 coding DNA: TGTGCCAGCAGCTCGGAGGAGAATTCCTACGAGCAGTACTTC.

This chain uses TRBV11-1 with TRBJ2-1; 10 nucleotides match TRBD2. Germline-derived CDR1 and CDR2 are SGHAT and FQDESV (reference sequence). The V gene end was trimmed by 5 bases and the J gene end by 4 bases; junction bases not matched to a gene: 11. CDR3 length equals 17 residues. CDR3 protein: CASSPAPSGRGYNEQFF. The CDR3 nucleotides read TGTGCCAGCAGCCCCGCTCCGAGCGGGAGGGGATACAATGAGCAGTTCTTC. Looking up the rest from reference TRBV11-1 and TRBJ2-1 gives the full variable domain: EAEVAQSPRYKITEKSQAVAFWCDPISGHATLYWYRQILGQGPELLVQFQDESVVDDSQLPKDRFSAERLKGVDSTLKIQPAELGDSAMYLCASSPAPSGRGYNEQFFGPGTRLTVL.

J is TRBJ1-2 and V is TRBV27; D ambiguous. Per germline, CDR1 MNHEY and CDR2 SMNVEV (reference sequence). The CDR3 is 13 amino acids. Trimming cost V 0 bases and J 8 bases, with 10 bases left between them. CDR3 DNA sequence: TGTGCCAGCAGTTTATCCGTAAGAGAGGGCTACACCTTC. Encoded protein: CASSLSVREGYTF.

The chain combines TRBV4-3 with TRBJ2-3; TRBD1 might be the D (5 bases). The CDR3 loop spans 14 amino acids. Germline V gene sequence: CDR1 LGHNA, CDR2 YSLEER. With 3 bases removed from V and 5 bases from J, the gap between germline ends came to 12 bases. The CDR3 sequence: CASSQAREGDTQYF. The CDR3 DNA sequence: TGCGCCAGCAGCCAGGCCAGGGAAGGAGATACGCAGTATTTT.